This is a list of T cell receptor beta chains from one sample in a study of cytomegalovirus exposure and HLA in healthy donors. Measured with immunoSEQ multiplex PCR; TCRdb has only the in-frame clones, and not every one. The sample consists of under 130,000 clones, approximately 69% of them appearing once. The sequencing input was PBMCs. These receptor sequences come from a man aged 25 to 40 in good health and CMV-seronegative. The CDR3 runs from the conserved cysteine through the conserved F or W. D genes are given only for firm matches. For some rows the clone size is stated as once, few or many, or as a class when expanded; others skip it.

clone_size	v_call	d_call	j_call	cdr3_nt	cdr3_aa
-	TRBV19	TRBD1	TRBJ2-7	TGTGCCAGTAGTTACACAAGGACAGGGGGCTACGAGCAGTACTTC	CASSYTRTGGYEQYF
-	TRBV7-2	-	TRBJ1-1	TGTGCCAGCAGCTTAGGGTTAGGAGCGGGCACTGAAGCTTTCTTT	CASSLGLGAGTEAFF
few	TRBV2	-	TRBJ2-7	TGTGCGTACTCAGAGAACTGGGGACTGAGCGAGCAGTACTTC	CAYSENWGLSEQYF
-	TRBV5-4	-	TRBJ1-1	TGTGCCAGCAGCTCCAGGGTCATGAACACTGAAGCTTTCTTT	CASSSRVMNTEAFF
-	TRBV9	TRBD2	TRBJ2-7	TGTGCCAGCAGCGCAACGGGGACTAGCGGGGGGTGCGAGCAGTACTTC	CASSATGTSGGCEQYF
-	TRBV28	-	TRBJ2-3	TGTGCCAGCAGTTTCGGGATACGCACAGATACGCAGTATTTT	CASSFGIRTDTQYF
-	TRBV9	-	TRBJ2-7	TGTGCCAGCAGCGTAGCAGGGGCTTCCTCCTACGAGCAGTACTTC	CASSVAGASSYEQYF
-	TRBV29-1	-	TRBJ2-1	TGCAGCGTTGGCAGGCGTCAGGCCTTTTACAATGAGCAGTTCTTC	CSVGRRQAFYNEQFF
-	TRBV5-1	TRBD1	TRBJ2-7	TGCGCCAGCAGCAGATCCGGGACAGGAGTCTACGAGCAGTACTTC	CASSRSGTGVYEQYF
-	TRBV30	TRBD1	TRBJ1-2	TGTGCCTGGAGTAGGACAGGGCTGGATGGCTACACCTTC	CAWSRTGLDGYTF
-	TRBV28	TRBD2	TRBJ2-1	TGTGCCAGCAGTCCATCGGCGGGACTAGCGGGAGAGGGTGAGCAGTTCTTC	CASSPSAGLAGEGEQFF
-	TRBV28	TRBD1	TRBJ2-1	TGTGCCAGCAGAGAAGGGGGCGGGAATGAGCAGTTCTTC	CASREGGGNEQFF
-	TRBV6-1	TRBD2	TRBJ2-3	TGTGCCAGCAGCCTAGCGGGAGGGGCAGATACGCAGTATTTT	CASSLAGGADTQYF
-	TRBV29-1	TRBD2	TRBJ2-3	TGCAGCGTTTCCGGACTAGCGGGAAGTCCAGATACGCAGTATTTT	CSVSGLAGSPDTQYF
few	TRBV27	TRBD1	TRBJ1-1	TGTGCCAGCAGTACGGACAGGGGGAACACTGAAGCTTTCTTT	CASSTDRGNTEAFF
-	TRBV11-3	TRBD1	TRBJ1-1	TGTGCCAGCAGCTTAAAACAGGGGATTAACACTGAAGCTTTCTTT	CASSLKQGINTEAFF
-	TRBV29-1	TRBD2	TRBJ2-1	TGCAGCGTCCGGACTAGCGGGCATTACAATGAGCAGTTCTTC	CSVRTSGHYNEQFF
once	TRBV5-1	-	TRBJ1-1	TGCGCCAGCACCCCGGACAGGAACACTGAAGCTTTCTTT	CASTPDRNTEAFF
-	TRBV2	TRBD1	TRBJ2-1	TGTGCCAGCAGCGGACAGGGAAGAAGGAATGAGCAGTTCTTC	CASSGQGRRNEQFF
-	TRBV28	TRBD1	TRBJ1-1	TGTGCCAGCAGTCTGACAGGGGGCCGCACTGAAGCTTTCTTT	CASSLTGGRTEAFF
few	TRBV5-5	-	TRBJ1-1	TGTGCCAGCCTTTTTTCTCGGGACATGAACACTGAAGCTTTCTTT	CASLFSRDMNTEAFF
-	TRBV9	-	TRBJ2-5	TGTGCCAGCAGCGTGGCGGTAGCCGGGGGGACCCAGTACTTC	CASSVAVAGGTQYF
-	TRBV7-2	TRBD2	TRBJ2-1	TGTGCCAGCAGCTTATGGACTAGCGGGAGGGGGGAGCAGTTCTTC	CASSLWTSGRGEQFF
few	TRBV15	TRBD1	TRBJ2-2	TGTGCCACCGGGGACAGGGGTTATACCGGGGAGCTGTTTTTT	CATGDRGYTGELFF
-	TRBV6-5	-	TRBJ1-5	TGTGCCAGCTGTAAGGGAGGCGGCAATCAGCCCCAGCATTTT	CASCKGGGNQPQHF
-	TRBV5-4	TRBD2	TRBJ2-5	TGTGCCAGCAGCTTGGGTGCTAGCGGGAGTTTGGAGACCCAGTACTTC	CASSLGASGSLETQYF
-	TRBV20-1	-	TRBJ1-1	TGCAGTGCTAGAGATGGCCCTGAAGCTTTCTTT	CSARDGPEAFF
-	TRBV28	TRBD1	TRBJ2-2	TGTGCCAGCAGTTTTCTAAAAGGGGGCGGACTCGGGGAGCTGTTTTTT	CASSFLKGGGLGELFF
-	TRBV11-3	-	TRBJ2-2	TGTGCCAGCAGCCGGGATAGGATGAACACCGGGGAGCTGTTTTTT	CASSRDRMNTGELFF
-	TRBV5-6	TRBD1	TRBJ2-7	TGTGCCAGCAGCTACGGGACAGGGGGTTTCTACGAGCAGTACTTC	CASSYGTGGFYEQYF
-	TRBV4-2	TRBD1	TRBJ1-2	TGTGCCAGCAGCCGCGACAGGGAGCCAAGTGGCTACACCTTC	CASSRDREPSGYTF
-	TRBV5-6	-	TRBJ1-2	TGTGCCAGCACCAATGGGGGCCCAGGGAATAACTATGGCTACACCTTC	CASTNGGPGNNYGYTF
-	TRBV11-3	TRBD2	TRBJ2-1	TGTGCCAGCAGCTGGACTAGCGGGAGTGATGAGCAGTTCTTC	CASSWTSGSDEQFF
-	TRBV18	TRBD1	TRBJ1-1	TGTGCCAGCTCACCAACAGGGGACACTGAAGCTTTCTTT	CASSPTGDTEAFF
-	TRBV6-5	TRBD1	TRBJ2-2	TGTGCCAGCAGGGCCGGGACAGCGAACACCGGGGAGCTGTTTTTT	CASRAGTANTGELFF
-	TRBV18	TRBD2	TRBJ2-7	TGTGCCAGCTCACCATTCGGGACTAGCGGGAGTGAGCAGTACTTC	CASSPFGTSGSEQYF
-	TRBV19	TRBD1	TRBJ1-1	TGTGCCAGTAGTATAGGGGGACAGGGCACGGAAGCTTTCTTT	CASSIGGQGTEAFF
-	TRBV28	TRBD1	TRBJ1-4	TGTGCCAGCACCACCTTGAGACAGGGGAGTAATGAAAAACTGTTTTTT	CASTTLRQGSNEKLFF
-	TRBV28	TRBD1	TRBJ2-7	TGTGCCAGCAGTCAAGTGGGGCAGGGGGCCTACGAGCAGTACTTC	CASSQVGQGAYEQYF
-	TRBV12-1	-	TRBJ2-7	TGTGCCAGCAGCTTTGTCGGGACAGGGAGGTACGAGCAGTACTTC	CASSFVGTGRYEQYF
-	TRBV10-3	-	TRBJ1-2	TGTGCCATCTCTGTAGGGTTAACGGGAGTGGGCTACACCTTC	CAISVGLTGVGYTF
-	TRBV10-3	TRBD1	TRBJ2-7	TGTGCCATCAGTGACCCTCTTGGACCGGGACAGGGTAGTTACGAGCAGTACTTC	CAISDPLGPGQGSYEQYF
-	TRBV6-5	TRBD1	TRBJ1-5	TGTGCCAGCAAGCGAGACAGGGGGTCGAATCAGCCCCAGCATTTT	CASKRDRGSNQPQHF
-	TRBV6-6	TRBD1	TRBJ1-4	TGTGCCAGCCAGGACAGGGGCGATGAAAAACTGTTTTTT	CASQDRGDEKLFF